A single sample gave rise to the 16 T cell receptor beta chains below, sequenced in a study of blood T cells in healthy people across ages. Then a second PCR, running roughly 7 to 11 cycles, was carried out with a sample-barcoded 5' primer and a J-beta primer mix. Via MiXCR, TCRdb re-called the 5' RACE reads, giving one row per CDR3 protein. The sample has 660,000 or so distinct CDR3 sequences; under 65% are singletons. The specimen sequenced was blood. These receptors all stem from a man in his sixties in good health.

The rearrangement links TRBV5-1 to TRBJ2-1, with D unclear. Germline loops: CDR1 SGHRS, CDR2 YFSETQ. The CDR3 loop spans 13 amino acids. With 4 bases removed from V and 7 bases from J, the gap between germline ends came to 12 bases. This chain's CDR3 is CASSVGWGNEQFF. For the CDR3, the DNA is TGCGCCAGCAGCGTTGGGTGGGGAAATGAGCAGTTCTTC.

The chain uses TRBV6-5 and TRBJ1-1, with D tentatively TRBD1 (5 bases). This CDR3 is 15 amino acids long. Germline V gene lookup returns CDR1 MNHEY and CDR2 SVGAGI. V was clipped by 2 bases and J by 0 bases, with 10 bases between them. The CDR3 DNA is TGTGCCAGCAGTTACGGGGGGGGAATGAACACTGAAGCTTTCTTT. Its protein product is CASSYGGGMNTEAFF.

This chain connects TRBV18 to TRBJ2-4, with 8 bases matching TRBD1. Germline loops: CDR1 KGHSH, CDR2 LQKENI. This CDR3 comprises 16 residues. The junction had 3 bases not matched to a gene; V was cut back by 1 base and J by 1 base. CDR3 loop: CASSPRTGTAKNIQYF. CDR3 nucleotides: TGTGCCAGCTCACCACGGACAGGGACGGCCAAAAACATTCAGTACTTC.

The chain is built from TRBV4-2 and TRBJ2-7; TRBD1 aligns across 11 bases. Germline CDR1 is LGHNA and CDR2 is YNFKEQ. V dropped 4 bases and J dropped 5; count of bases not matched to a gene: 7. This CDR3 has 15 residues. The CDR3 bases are TGTGCCAGCAGCCCCAGAGTGGGACAGGGGGACGAGCAGTACTTC. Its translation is CASSPRVGQGDEQYF.

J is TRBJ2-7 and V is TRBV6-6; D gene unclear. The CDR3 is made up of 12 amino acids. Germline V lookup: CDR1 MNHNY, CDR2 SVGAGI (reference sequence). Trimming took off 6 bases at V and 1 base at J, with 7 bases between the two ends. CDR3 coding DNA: TGTGCCAGCAGCCATAGGTCCTACGAGCAGTACTTC. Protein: CASSHRSYEQYF.

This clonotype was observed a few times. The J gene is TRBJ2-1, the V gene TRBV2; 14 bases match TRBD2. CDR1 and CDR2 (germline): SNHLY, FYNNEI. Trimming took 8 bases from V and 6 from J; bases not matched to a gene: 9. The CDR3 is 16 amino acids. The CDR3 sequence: CASPRVGLAGGNEQFF. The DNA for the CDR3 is TGTGCCAGCCCCCGGGTAGGACTAGCGGGGGGCAATGAGCAGTTCTTC.

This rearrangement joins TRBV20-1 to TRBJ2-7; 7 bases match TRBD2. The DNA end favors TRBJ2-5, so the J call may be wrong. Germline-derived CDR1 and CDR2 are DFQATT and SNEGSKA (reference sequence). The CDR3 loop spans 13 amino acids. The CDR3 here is CSARGGETGTQYF. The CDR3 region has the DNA TGCAGTGCTAGGGGGGGGGAGACCGGGACCCAGTACTTC.

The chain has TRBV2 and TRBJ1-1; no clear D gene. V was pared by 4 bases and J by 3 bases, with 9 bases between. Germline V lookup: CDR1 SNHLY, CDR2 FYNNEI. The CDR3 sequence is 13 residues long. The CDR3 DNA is TGTGCCAGCAGTGGGGAACAACACACTGAAGCTTTCTTT. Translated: CASSGEQHTEAFF.

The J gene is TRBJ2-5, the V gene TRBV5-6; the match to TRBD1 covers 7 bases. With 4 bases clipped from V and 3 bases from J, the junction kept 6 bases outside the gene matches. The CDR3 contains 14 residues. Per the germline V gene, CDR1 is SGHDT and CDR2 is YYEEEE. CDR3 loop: CASSPLGTEETQYF. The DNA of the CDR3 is TGTGCCAGCAGCCCCCTCGGGACAGAAGAGACCCAGTACTTC.

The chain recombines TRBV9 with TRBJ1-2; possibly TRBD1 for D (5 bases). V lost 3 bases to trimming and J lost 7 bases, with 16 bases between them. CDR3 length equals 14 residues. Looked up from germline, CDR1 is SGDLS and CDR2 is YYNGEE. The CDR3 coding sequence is TGTGCCAGCAGCGCGCGAGGGCAGGGTAGTGGCTACACCTTC. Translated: CASSARGQGSGYTF.

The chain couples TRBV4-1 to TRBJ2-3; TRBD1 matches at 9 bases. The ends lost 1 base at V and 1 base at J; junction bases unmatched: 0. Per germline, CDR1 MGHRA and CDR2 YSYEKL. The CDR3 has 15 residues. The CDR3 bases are TGCGCCAGCAGCCAAGGGACAGGGGGCACAGATACGCAGTATTTT. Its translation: CASSQGTGGTDTQYF.

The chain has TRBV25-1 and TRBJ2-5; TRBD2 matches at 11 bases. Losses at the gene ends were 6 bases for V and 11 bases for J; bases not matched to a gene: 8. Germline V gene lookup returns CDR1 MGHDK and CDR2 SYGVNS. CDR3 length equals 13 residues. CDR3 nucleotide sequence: TGTGCCAGCAGGACTAGCGGGGCCTTGGAGCAGTACTTC. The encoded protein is CASRTSGALEQYF.

CDR3 nucleotides: TGTGCCAGCAGCTTAGCGGGGCACGGCACAGATACGCAGTATTTT. It specifies CASSLAGHGTDTQYF. This rearrangement joins TRBV7-2 to TRBJ2-3, with a tentative D call TRBD1 (5 bases). The length of the CDR3 is 15 residues. The V end lost 0 bases, the J end lost 1 base, and 8 bases lay between the germline ends. In germline, CDR1 is SGHTA, CDR2 FQGNSA.

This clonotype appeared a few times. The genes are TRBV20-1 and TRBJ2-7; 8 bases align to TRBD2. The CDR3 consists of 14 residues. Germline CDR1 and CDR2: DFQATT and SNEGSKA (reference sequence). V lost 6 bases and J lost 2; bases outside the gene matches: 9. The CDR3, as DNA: TGCAGTGCCAAGAAAGCGGGGGCGACCTACGAGCAGTACTTC. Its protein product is CSAKKAGATYEQYF.

The CDR3 loop reads CASSPDRGAVYGYTF. The CDR3 nucleotides are TGTGCCAGCAGCCCCGACAGGGGAGCGGTCTATGGCTACACCTTC. The chain is built from TRBV7-8 and TRBJ1-2; 8 positions match TRBD1. The ends lost 5 bases at V and 4 bases at J; junction bases unmatched: 9. The CDR3 is 15 amino acids. The germline CDR1 and CDR2 sequences are SGHVS and FQNEAQ.

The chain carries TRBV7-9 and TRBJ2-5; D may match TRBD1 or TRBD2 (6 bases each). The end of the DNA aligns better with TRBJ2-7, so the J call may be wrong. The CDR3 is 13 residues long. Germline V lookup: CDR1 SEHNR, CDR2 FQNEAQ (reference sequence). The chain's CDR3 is CASSGLKGGEQYF. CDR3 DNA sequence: TGTGCCAGCAGCGGCCTGAAGGGGGGCGAGCAGTACTTC.